The 17 T cell receptor beta chains below all came from one sample that was sequenced in a study of identical twins. TCRdb re-derived calls from the 5' RACE reads in MiXCR, one entry per CDR3 protein. The repertoire includes approximately 690,000 distinct CDR3 sequences, around 6.1% of them detected once, and 1.5% to 2% sits in the top ten. Material: naive T cells sorted from blood. These receptors were obtained from a man aged 18 to 29 in good health.

This clonotype occurred many times. The chain uses TRBV12-3 or TRBV12-4 and TRBJ1-1; D might be TRBD1 (5 bases). This CDR3 has 16 amino acids. V was cut by 1 base and J by 1 base, with 13 bases left in between. CDR3 protein: CASSLGLREGNTEAFF. The CDR3 DNA reads as TGTGCCAGCAGTTTAGGTCTCAGGGAGGGGAACACTGAAGCTTTCTTT.

A few counts support this clonotype. This chain connects TRBV6-1 to TRBJ2-2; 7 nucleotides align to TRBD1. J lost 3 bases, V lost 7 bases, and 5 bases had no gene match. The CDR3 spans 14 residues. The germline V gene has CDR1 MNHNS and CDR2 SASEGT. The CDR3 reads CASKYRGDTGELFF. The CDR3, as DNA: TGTGCCAGCAAATACAGGGGTGACACCGGGGAGCTGTTTTTT.

This clonotype has only a few counts. The chain carries TRBV10-3 and TRBJ2-1; 14 nucleotides align to TRBD2. The germline CDR1 and CDR2 sequences are ENHRY and SYGVKD. V lost 6 bases, J lost 4 bases, and 5 bases stayed unmatched. This CDR3 comprises 16 residues. CDR3 nucleotide sequence: TGTGCCATCAGGGGACTAGCGGGAGAGGCTTACAATGAGCAGTTCTTC. Protein product: CAIRGLAGEAYNEQFF.

This clonotype was counted many times. The rearrangement joins TRBV6-2 or TRBV6-3 to TRBJ2-1, with 7 bases aligning to TRBD2. Unmatched junction bases numbered 16, after V lost 7 bases and J lost 4 bases. This CDR3 contains 17 residues. Germline CDR1 MNHEY, CDR2 SVGEGT. The CDR3 loop is CASTENAELANYNEQFF. CDR3 nucleotide sequence: TGTGCCAGCACTGAAAACGCGGAACTAGCGAATTACAATGAGCAGTTCTTC.

The chain recombines TRBV6-5 with TRBJ2-1; D perhaps matches TRBD1 (5 bases). Germline assignment: CDR1 MNHEY and CDR2 SVGAGI. Trimming left V 4 bases short and J 10 bases short, with 14 bases between. The CDR3 consists of 13 residues. The CDR3 protein is CASSLTALHEQFF. The CDR3 DNA reads TGTGCCAGCAGTTTGACAGCCCTCCACGAGCAGTTCTTC.

This clonotype appeared a single time. The V gene is TRBV6-2 or TRBV6-3, the J gene TRBJ2-3; 7 bases are a match to TRBD1. The V gene's germline CDR1 is MNHEY and CDR2 SVGEGT. Unmatched junction bases numbered 6, after V lost 6 bases and J lost 0 bases. The CDR3 extends over 15 amino acids. The CDR3 nucleotides read TGTGCCAGCAGCCAAGACAGGGCTAGCACAGATACGCAGTATTTT. It yields the protein CASSQDRASTDTQYF.

This clonotype was seen a handful of times. The chain has TRBV12-3 or TRBV12-4 and TRBJ2-4; possibly TRBD2 for D (5 bases). The CDR3 has 19 amino acids. Deletions cut 5 bases from V and 0 bases from J, with 23 bases between. CDR3 loop: CASSPLGAAGNLAKNIQYF. The CDR3 bases are TGTGCCAGCAGTCCCCTTGGAGCCGCGGGTAACCTAGCCAAAAACATTCAGTACTTC.

The rearrangement links TRBV29-1 to TRBJ2-7, with 13 bases aligning to TRBD2. This CDR3 has 14 residues. With V trimmed by 8 bases and J by 4 bases, 8 bases remained unmatched. Germline values: CDR1 SQVTM, CDR2 ANQGSEA. The CDR3 loop is CSFIGLAGVYEQYF. CDR3 sequence (DNA): TGCAGCTTCATCGGACTAGCGGGAGTTTACGAGCAGTACTTC.

This clonotype has more than one count but fewer than ten. This sequence joins TRBV11-2 and TRBJ2-1; no definite D call. The CDR3 has 13 residues. V lost 0 bases, J lost 6 bases, and 6 bases lay in between. Germline CDR1 is SGHAT and CDR2 is FQNNGV. The CDR3: CASSLDFANEQFF. In DNA form, the CDR3 reads TGTGCCAGCAGCTTAGATTTTGCCAATGAGCAGTTCTTC.

This clonotype was seen repeatedly, ten times or more. The chain has TRBV6-1 and TRBJ1-4; D is uncertain. The CDR3 is 13 residues long. CDR1 MNHNS and CDR2 SASEGT come from the germline V gene. Between the trimmed V and J ends, which lost 6 bases and 4 bases, there was a span of 9 bases. CDR3 in amino acids: CASSRAYNEKLFF. The DNA of the CDR3 is TGTGCCAGCAGCCGGGCCTATAATGAAAAACTGTTTTTT.

The chain is built from TRBV7-2 and TRBJ2-5; TRBD1 might be the D (6 bases). CDR1 and CDR2 (germline): SGHTA, FQGNSA. The CDR3 is made up of 15 amino acids. V was trimmed by 5 bases and J by 1 base, leaving 14 bases between them. CDR3 residues: CASSTQQGTQETQYF. The CDR3 coding sequence is TGTGCCAGCAGCACCCAACAGGGAACCCAAGAGACCCAGTACTTC.

The sample holds many counts of this clonotype. V and J are TRBV12-3 or TRBV12-4 and TRBJ2-2; D not resolved. The CDR3 is 11 residues long. The V end lost 7 bases, the J end lost 4 bases, and 4 bases lay between the germline ends. The CDR3 here is CASKVTGELFF. In DNA form, the CDR3 reads TGTGCCAGCAAGGTCACCGGGGAGCTGTTTTTT.

This clonotype was seen repeatedly, ten times or more. The V gene is TRBV6-5, the J gene TRBJ2-1; 13 bases fit TRBD2. The CDR3 runs to 15 residues. V lost 0 bases to trimming and J lost 8 bases; unmatched junction nucleotides: 1. Germline V gene data show CDR1 as MNHEY and CDR2 as SVGAGI. The CDR3 DNA sequence: TGTGCCAGCAGTTACTCGACTAGCGGGAGGTATGAGCAGTTCTTC. Its protein product is CASSYSTSGRYEQFF.

This clonotype occurred many times. This chain uses TRBV20-1 with TRBJ2-1; D unresolved. V dropped 1 base and J dropped 5 bases, with 3 bases sitting between them. Germline CDR1 is DFQATT and CDR2 is SNEGSKA (reference sequence). CDR3 length: 11 residues. This CDR3 is CSARGHNEQFF. CDR3 nucleotide sequence: TGCAGTGCTAGAGGTCACAATGAGCAGTTCTTC.

This clonotype occurred many times. The chain is built from TRBV7-2 and TRBJ2-3, with D possibly TRBD2 on 5 matching bases. The CDR3 has 15 residues. Germline loops: CDR1 SGHTA, CDR2 FQGNSA. Trimming took 0 bases from V and 8 from J, leaving 15 bases between them. The CDR3 region has the DNA TGTGCCAGCAGCTTAGCGCCTAGCTCCTTAGGTACGCAGTATTTT. Its protein product is CASSLAPSSLGTQYF.

This clonotype has a count of ten or more. The CDR3 reads CSVAGPSYNEQFF. In DNA, the CDR3 is TGCAGCGTTGCGGGGCCATCCTACAATGAGCAGTTCTTC. V and J are TRBV29-1 and TRBJ2-1; D tentatively reads TRBD1 or TRBD2 (5 bases each). Trimming shortened V by 4 bases and J by 1 base, and 8 bases separated the two germline ends. In germline, CDR1 is SQVTM, CDR2 ANQGSEA. The length of the CDR3 is 13 residues.

This clonotype was seen repeatedly, ten times or more. This rearrangement joins TRBV12-3 or TRBV12-4 to TRBJ2-2; D is possibly TRBD2 (5 bases). CDR3 size: 16 residues. The ends were cut back, 5 bases at V and 6 bases at J, with 19 bases in the middle. In DNA, the CDR3 is TGTGCCAGCAGTCCGATCAGTGGGAGCCTCGCCGGGGAGCTGTTTTTT. It encodes CASSPISGSLAGELFF.